Listed below are T cell receptor beta chains from one sample, sequenced in a study of persistence of HIV-infected CD4 T cells. These TCRs are of unknown antigen specificity. Assay: immunoSEQ multiplex PCR; the TCRdb copy retains only in-frame clones and omits some. Of about 17,000 clones listed, almost 65% are singletons. The sequences come from CD4+ T cells sorted from PBMCs after roughly 18-hour stimulation, collected from a patient who received antiretroviral therapy. These receptors were obtained from an adult woman with HIV who was CMV-seropositive. CDR3s leave out the opening cysteine and the closing phenylalanine or tryptophan. D genes are given only for firm matches. Where a row states a size, it is once, few, many or the class of an expanded clone; other rows omit it.

D: TRBD1; size: .; J: TRBJ2-4; V: TRBV6-1; CDR3: ASSVQGVLAKNIQY
D: TRBD1; size: .; J: TRBJ1-2; V: TRBV7-9; CDR3: ASSLALQGADGYT
D: .; size: .; J: TRBJ2-5; V: TRBV5-4; CDR3: ASKEKGGRIETQY
D: TRBD1; size: .; J: TRBJ2-7; V: TRBV5-8; CDR3: ASNPAWTGNYEQY
D: .; size: once; J: TRBJ2-2; V: TRBV7-3; CDR3: ASRSGALNTGELF
D: .; size: .; J: TRBJ1-5; V: TRBV5-6; CDR3: ASSAARGFSNQPQH
D: TRBD1; size: once; J: TRBJ2-7; V: TRBV18; CDR3: ASSLGTVSYEQY
D: TRBD2; size: .; J: TRBJ2-1; V: TRBV5-1; CDR3: ASSLVLAGGVILNEQF
D: .; size: .; J: TRBJ1-2; V: TRBV30; CDR3: AWSRVTGGYGYT
D: .; size: .; J: TRBJ2-5; V: TRBV19; CDR3: ASTAPGEETQY
D: .; size: few; J: TRBJ1-1; V: TRBV5-1; CDR3: ASSLASAIGGEAF
D: TRBD1; size: .; J: TRBJ2-3; V: TRBV29-1; CDR3: SALPGQGDTQY
D: .; size: few; J: TRBJ1-2; V: TRBV15; CDR3: ATSSPGRGSTSTNYGYT
D: .; size: few; J: TRBJ1-3; V: TRBV10-3; CDR3: AISESEGNTIY
D: .; size: medium-sized; J: TRBJ1-2; V: TRBV28; CDR3: ASRGTPGYT
D: TRBD1; size: medium-sized; J: TRBJ1-2; V: TRBV5-1; CDR3: ASRTGTGGRYGYT
D: .; size: .; J: TRBJ2-7; V: TRBV19; CDR3: ASSIHSRPYEQY
D: .; size: .; J: TRBJ1-5; V: TRBV21-1; CDR3: ASSKRRRGAGAAEPQH
D: .; size: .; J: TRBJ1-5; V: TRBV2; CDR3: ASSPNGGLGSGPQH
D: .; size: .; J: TRBJ1-1; V: TRBV6-5; CDR3: ASSYKSTVEAF
D: TRBD1; size: .; J: TRBJ2-5; V: TRBV7-9; CDR3: ASSLLQGRVETQY
D: .; size: .; J: TRBJ2-1; V: TRBV28; CDR3: ATEGINEQF
D: .; size: .; J: TRBJ1-1; V: TRBV14; CDR3: ASSQVTGRTEAF
D: .; size: .; J: TRBJ1-2; V: TRBV5-1; CDR3: ASSPLAGNYGYT
D: .; size: few; J: TRBJ2-5; V: TRBV19; CDR3: ASSIFGRVGTQETQY
D: TRBD2; size: .; J: TRBJ2-5; V: TRBV7-3; CDR3: ASSLGAGGPETQY
D: .; size: .; J: TRBJ2-1; V: TRBV18; CDR3: ASSPTRSVDNEQF
D: .; size: .; J: TRBJ1-3; V: TRBV9; CDR3: ASSPAPVSGNTIY
D: .; size: medium-sized; J: TRBJ1-2; V: TRBV5-4; CDR3: ASSSKGGSREGYGYT
D: .; size: .; J: TRBJ1-1; V: TRBV19; CDR3: ASSPYFQGLNTEAF
D: TRBD1; size: .; J: TRBJ1-6; V: TRBV18; CDR3: ASSPRRMDRGGSPLH
D: .; size: .; J: TRBJ1-5; V: TRBV5-1; CDR3: ASSFEGASNQPQH
D: TRBD2; size: few; J: TRBJ2-3; V: TRBV7-8; CDR3: ASSLRTSGGADTQY
D: .; size: .; J: TRBJ2-5; V: TRBV28; CDR3: ASSFEVEAQY
D: .; size: .; J: TRBJ1-1; V: TRBV5-5; CDR3: ASSLVGAGRTEAF
D: .; size: .; J: TRBJ1-5; V: TRBV27; CDR3: ASREDRFSNQPQH
D: .; size: .; J: TRBJ1-1; V: TRBV2; CDR3: ASNLNRDTEAF
D: TRBD1; size: .; J: TRBJ2-1; V: TRBV12-5; CDR3: ASGPPSDRGPLGEQF
D: TRBD1; size: .; J: TRBJ1-2; V: TRBV6-5; CDR3: ASSWRTGDFNYGYT
D: .; size: few; J: TRBJ2-3; V: TRBV5-1; CDR3: ASSPDVTSTDTQY